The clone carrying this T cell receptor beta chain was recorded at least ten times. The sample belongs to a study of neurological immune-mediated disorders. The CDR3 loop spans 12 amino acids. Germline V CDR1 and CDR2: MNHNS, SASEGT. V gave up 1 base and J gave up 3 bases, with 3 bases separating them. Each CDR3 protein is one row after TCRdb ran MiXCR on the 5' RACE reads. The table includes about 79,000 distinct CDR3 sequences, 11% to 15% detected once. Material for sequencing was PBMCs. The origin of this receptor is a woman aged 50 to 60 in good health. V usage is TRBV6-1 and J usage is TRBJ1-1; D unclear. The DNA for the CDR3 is TGTGCCAGCAGTGAAGGGTACACTGAAGCTTTCTTT. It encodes CASSEGYTEAFF.